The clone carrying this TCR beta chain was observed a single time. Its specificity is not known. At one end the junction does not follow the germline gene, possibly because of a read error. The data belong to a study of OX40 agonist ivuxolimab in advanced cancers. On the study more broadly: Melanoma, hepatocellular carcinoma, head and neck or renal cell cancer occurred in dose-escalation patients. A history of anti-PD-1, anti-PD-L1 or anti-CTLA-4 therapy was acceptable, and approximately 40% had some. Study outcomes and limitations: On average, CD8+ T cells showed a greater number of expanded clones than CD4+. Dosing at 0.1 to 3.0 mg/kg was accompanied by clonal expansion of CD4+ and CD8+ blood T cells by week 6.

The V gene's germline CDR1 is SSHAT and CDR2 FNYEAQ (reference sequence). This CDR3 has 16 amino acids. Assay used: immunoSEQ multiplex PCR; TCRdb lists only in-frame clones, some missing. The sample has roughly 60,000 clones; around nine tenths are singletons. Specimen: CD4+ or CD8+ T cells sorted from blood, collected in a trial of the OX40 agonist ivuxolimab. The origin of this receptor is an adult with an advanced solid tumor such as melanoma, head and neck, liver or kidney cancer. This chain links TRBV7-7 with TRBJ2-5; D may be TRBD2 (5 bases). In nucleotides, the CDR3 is TGTGCTAGCAGCTTAGGGAGAGCGGTGAACGGGGAGACCCAGTACTTC. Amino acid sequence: CASSLGRAVNGETQYF.